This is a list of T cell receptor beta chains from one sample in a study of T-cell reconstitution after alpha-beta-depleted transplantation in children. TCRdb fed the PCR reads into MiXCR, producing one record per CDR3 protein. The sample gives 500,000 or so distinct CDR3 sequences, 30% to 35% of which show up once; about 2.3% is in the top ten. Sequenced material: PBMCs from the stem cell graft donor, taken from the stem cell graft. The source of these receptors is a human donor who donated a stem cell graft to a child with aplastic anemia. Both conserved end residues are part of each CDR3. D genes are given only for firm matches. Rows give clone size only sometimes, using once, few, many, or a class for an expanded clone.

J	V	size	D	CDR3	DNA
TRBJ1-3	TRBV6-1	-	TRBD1	CASSRGTGGASTGNTIYF	TGTGCCAGCAGTCGCGGGACAGGGGGCGCATCGACCGGAAACACCATATATTTT
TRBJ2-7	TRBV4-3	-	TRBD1	CASSPIGQGRHEQYF	TGCGCCAGCAGCCCCATCGGACAGGGGCGCCACGAGCAGTACTTC
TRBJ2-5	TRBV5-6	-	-	CASSLGQDAPRTQYF	TGTGCCAGCAGCTTGGGCCAGGACGCCCCACGGACCCAGTACTTC
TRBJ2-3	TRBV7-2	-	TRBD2	CASTGTREQYF	TGTGCCAGCACCGGGACTAGAGAGCAGTATTTT
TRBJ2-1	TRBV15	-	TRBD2	CATSRPSLRGGYNEQFF	TGTGCCACCAGCAGGCCCTCTCTCCGGGGAGGGTACAATGAGCAGTTCTTC
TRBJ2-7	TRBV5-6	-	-	CASSFLHEQYF	TGTGCCAGCAGCTTTCTCCACGAGCAGTACTTC
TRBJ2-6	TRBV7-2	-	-	CASSLAPGGANVLTF	TGTGCCAGCAGCTTAGCGCCCGGGGGGGCCAACGTCCTGACTTTC
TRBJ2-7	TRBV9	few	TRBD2	CASSVDPLSGSTYEQYF	TGTGCCAGCAGCGTAGACCCTCTTAGCGGGAGCACCTACGAGCAGTACTTC
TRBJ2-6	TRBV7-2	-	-	CASIPSRVSGANVLTF	TGTGCCAGCATCCCAAGTCGAGTCTCTGGGGCCAACGTCCTGACTTTC
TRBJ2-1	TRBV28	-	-	CASSPRTGEQFF	TGTGCCAGCAGTCCGAGGACGGGTGAGCAGTTCTTC
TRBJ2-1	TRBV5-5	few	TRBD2	CASTITSGSYNEQFF	TGTGCCAGCACGATCACTAGCGGGAGTTACAATGAGCAGTTCTTC
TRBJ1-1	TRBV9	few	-	CASSLVPMLNTEAFF	TGTGCCAGCAGCCTAGTCCCGATGTTGAACACTGAAGCTTTCTTT